This T cell receptor (beta chain) came from a study of shared clonotypes between healthy human individuals (TCRdb year 2020). Concerning the study at large: The cohort included three men and a couple of women between 18 and 49 years of age. Leukapheresis yielded between about 0.94 and 9 billion PBMCs per donor. Libraries were prepared and TCR repertoires were sequenced by different laboratories using diverse techniques, in order to increase sequencing depth and limit assay-specific biases. The study deeply sequenced blood TCR repertoires of five healthy adults to estimate repertoire size and the extent of clonotype sharing between individuals.

As to this clone: Its specific antigen is unknown. No base-level quality is on record; no much larger clone is a single base apart.

TCR CDR3 regions were amplified from genomic DNA by multiplex PCR using the deep immunoSEQ assay. Genomic DNA extracted from each cell subset was distributed evenly over all wells of several immunoSEQ 96-well plates, and each plate served as one replicate. For unsorted PBMC, 300 ng genomic DNA, equal to about 29,000 T cell genomes, was loaded into each replicate PCR. Ten immunoSEQ deep assay plates were used to sequence the unsorted PBMC genomic DNA. The purified libraries were quantified using a Qubit 3.0 fluorometer, sized with a Bioanalyzer 2100, and then quantified again using the KAPA Library Quantification kit. Each immunoSEQ 96-well plate was sequenced on its own single-read 150-cycle Illumina NextSeq 550 flow cell. The authors processed their data as follows. Because the immunoSEQ output included only junctional sequences and no quality scores, the filtering could not be the same as the filtering used for full-length reads. Sequences were annotated with PyIR, a Python wrapper for IgBLAST v1.9, and V/J genes and CDR3 were assigned using IMGT germline references. Reads were removed for weak V/J assignments (E-value above 1e-6), missing CDR3, stop codons, out-of-frame junctions, or ambiguous translated residues. V3J clonotypes were defined as sequences sharing an identical inferred V gene, J gene, and CDR3 amino acid sequence. Percentage overlap between repertoires was computed as shared unique clonotypes divided by the size of the smaller repertoire. RTK rarefaction, the Chao1 estimator, and Recon v2.1 estimates of unobserved clonotypes were used to assess repertoire richness. TCRdb holds this immuneACCESS table with in-frame rearrangements only. Some clones are missing; in checked studies, unresolved V genes explain under half, and the rest has no known cause. The D gene and trimming were derived from the DNA, and the V and J assignments and clone size from that table. The sample records 400,000 to 600,000 clones, over 75% of which are singletons. Approximately 12% of the sample is held by the ten biggest clonotypes.

The donors were healthy, HIV-negative adults with no recently reported acute infections or vaccinations. Every donor was a Caucasian adult living in Nashville, Tennessee, USA. For unsorted samples, about 90 million PBMCs were counted and genomic DNA was extracted with the QIAamp DNA Blood Mini kit. After blood collection by leukapheresis, PBMCs were isolated using Ficoll-Histopaque density gradient centrifugation and then cryopreserved in the vapor phase of liquid nitrogen. The germline V gene encodes CDR1 SGHRS and CDR2 YFSETQ. Trimming at the junction amounts to 4 bases on V and 0 bases on J, and the germline ends lie 8 bases apart. From cysteine to phenylalanine, the CDR3 is 13 amino acids long. The CDR3 DNA has 39 bases and is translated from base 1. General conclusions and limits of the study: Based on pairwise subsampling, the degree of clonotype sharing among donors was expected to be affected by sequencing depth. Sampling was restricted to blood, and TCR repertoires in tissue are likely to differ from TCR repertoires in blood. Because the study included a small number of donors, the genetic and exposure-history diversity represented was limited.

This receptor was obtained from a woman between 35 and 50 years old in good health. Some clones in this sample may be carry-over from other donors' samples. The specimen sequenced was PBMCs. The chain employs TRBV5-1 and TRBJ2-7, with TRBD2 tentatively as D gene (6 bases match). For the CDR3, the sequence is CASSGTPSYEQYF. The DNA is as follows: TGCGCCAGCAGCGGGACTCCCTCCTACGAGCAGTACTTC.